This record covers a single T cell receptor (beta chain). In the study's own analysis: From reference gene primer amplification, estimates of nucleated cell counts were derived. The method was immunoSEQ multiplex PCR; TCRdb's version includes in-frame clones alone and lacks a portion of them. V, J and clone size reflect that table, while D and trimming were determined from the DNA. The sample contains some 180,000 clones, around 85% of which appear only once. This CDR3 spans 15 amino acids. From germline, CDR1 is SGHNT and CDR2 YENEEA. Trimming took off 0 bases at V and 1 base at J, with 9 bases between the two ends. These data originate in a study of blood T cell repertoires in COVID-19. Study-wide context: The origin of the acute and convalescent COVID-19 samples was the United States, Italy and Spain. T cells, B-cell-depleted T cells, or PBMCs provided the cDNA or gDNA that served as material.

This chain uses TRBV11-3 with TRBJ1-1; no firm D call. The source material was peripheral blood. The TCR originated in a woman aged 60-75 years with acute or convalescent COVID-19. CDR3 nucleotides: TGTGCCAGCAGCTTAGAGGGCAGCCAGAACACTGAAGCTTTCTTT. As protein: CASSLEGSQNTEAFF.